The next 3 T cell receptor beta chains were all read from a single sample in a study of T-cell reconstitution after alpha-beta-depleted transplantation in children (dated by TCRdb to the mid-2010s). Library creation used PCR. Sequencing took place on an Illumina HiSeq 2500. TCR libraries were prepared with molecular barcoding, using unique molecular identifiers to normalize TCRbeta repertoire quantification. TCRdb passed the public sequencing reads through fastp at Q25 and MiXCR, retaining productive beta sequences. Duplicate CDR3 protein sequences are folded into a single record with the most common DNA and genes. The sample table records some 500,000 distinct CDR3 sequences; about 17% of these occur just once. 3.3% of the sample belongs to the ten largest clones. The source material was PBMCs from the stem cell graft donor, sampled from the stem cell graft. The source of these receptors is a human donor who donated a stem cell graft to a child with acute lymphoblastic leukemia.

The rearrangement joins TRBV6-5 to TRBJ2-2, with 12 nucleotides matching TRBD2. CDR1 is MNHEY and CDR2 is SVGAGI in the germline V gene. The CDR3 is made up of 19 amino acids. V lost 2 bases and J lost 1; bases outside the gene matches: 8. The CDR3 reads CASSYPGLAGGLNTGELFF. For the CDR3, the DNA is TGTGCCAGCAGTTACCCCGGGCTAGCGGGAGGGCTGAACACCGGGGAGCTGTTTTTT.

The table lists this clonotype with a few counts. The gene calls are TRBV5-1 and TRBJ2-1, with 9 bases fitting TRBD1. The CDR3 loop spans 14 amino acids. CDR1 and CDR2 (germline): SGHRS, YFSETQ. V lost 4 bases and J lost 5; bases outside the gene matches: 4. The CDR3 region is CASSKRQGDNEQFF. In DNA form, the CDR3 reads TGCGCCAGCAGCAAACGACAGGGGGACAATGAGCAGTTCTTC.

The rearrangement uses TRBV7-9 and TRBJ2-7; a possible D gene is TRBD1 (6 bases). Germline lookup yields CDR1 SEHNR and CDR2 FQNEAQ (reference sequence). The V end lost 2 bases, the J end lost 3 bases, and 20 bases lay between the germline ends. The CDR3 is 17 residues long. The CDR3 nucleotides read TGTGCCAGCAGCTTACCGGCCGGGACATCAAACTTCTACGAGCAGTACTTC. Translating it yields CASSLPAGTSNFYEQYF. The complete variable domain, with remaining parts taken from reference TRBV7-9 and TRBJ2-7, reads DTGVSQNPRHKITKRGQNVTFRCDPISEHNRLYWYRQTLGQGPEFLTYFQNEAQLEKSRLLSDRFSAERPKGSFSTLEIQRTEQGDSAMYLCASSLPAGTSNFYEQYFGPGTRLTVT.